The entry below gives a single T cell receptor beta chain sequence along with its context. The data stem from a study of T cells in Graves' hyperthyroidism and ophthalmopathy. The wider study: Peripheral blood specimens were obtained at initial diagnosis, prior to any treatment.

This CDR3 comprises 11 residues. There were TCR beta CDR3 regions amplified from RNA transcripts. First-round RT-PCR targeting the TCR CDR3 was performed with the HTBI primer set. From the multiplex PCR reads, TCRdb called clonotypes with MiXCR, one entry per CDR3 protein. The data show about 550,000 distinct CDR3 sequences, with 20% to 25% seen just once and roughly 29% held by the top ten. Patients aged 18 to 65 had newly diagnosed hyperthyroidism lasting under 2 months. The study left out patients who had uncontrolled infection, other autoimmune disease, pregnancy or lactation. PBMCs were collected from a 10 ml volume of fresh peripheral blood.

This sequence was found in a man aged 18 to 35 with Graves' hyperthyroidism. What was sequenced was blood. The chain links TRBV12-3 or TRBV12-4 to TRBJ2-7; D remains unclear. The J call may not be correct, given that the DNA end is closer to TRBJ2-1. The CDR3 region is CASSSGSEQFF. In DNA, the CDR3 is TGTGCCAGCAGTTCCGGGTCCGAGCAGTTCTTC.